This TCR beta chain emerged from a study of blood T cell repertoires in COVID-19. Study context: COVID-19 samples collected from the United States, Italy and Spain covered acute and convalescent phases. From T cells, B-cell-depleted T cells, or PBMCs came the material, which was cDNA or gDNA.

Original handling: Reference gene primer amplification yielded estimated nucleated cell counts. Produced via immunoSEQ multiplex PCR; TCRdb's table is partial and in-frame only. From that table come the V and J calls and clone size; the DNA was used to work out D and trimming. The sample includes some 50,000 clones, over 65% of them seen just once. With V trimmed by 7 bases and J by 4 bases, 8 bases remained unmatched. Germline V lookup: CDR1 SNHLY, CDR2 FYNNEI. This CDR3 has 14 residues. This clonotype originated in a woman in her 70s with acute or convalescent COVID-19. Sequencing was carried out using peripheral blood. The chain joins TRBV2 to TRBJ2-3; 7 bases are shared with TRBD1. The CDR3 loop reads CASNRGGGSDTQYF. The CDR3 DNA reads TGTGCCAGCAATCGAGGGGGCGGTTCAGATACGCAGTATTTT. The variable domain in full, completed from reference TRBV2 and TRBJ2-3, reads EPEVTQTPSHQVTQMGQEVILRCVPISNHLYFYWYRQILGQKVEFLVSFYNNEISEKSEIFDDQFSVERPDGSNFTLKIRSTKLEDSAMYFCASNRGGGSDTQYFGPGTRLTVL.